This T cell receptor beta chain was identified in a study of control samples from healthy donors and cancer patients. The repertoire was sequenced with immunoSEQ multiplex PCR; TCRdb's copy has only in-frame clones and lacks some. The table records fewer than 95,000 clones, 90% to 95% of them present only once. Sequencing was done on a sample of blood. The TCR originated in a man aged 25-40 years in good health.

The CDR3: CATSERGGNSPLHF. CDR3 bases: TGTGCCACCAGTGAGAGGGGAGGCAATTCACCCCTCCACTTT. This chain uses TRBV24-1 with TRBJ1-6; a possible D gene is TRBD1 (5 bases). Germline V gene lookup returns CDR1 KGHDR and CDR2 SFDVKD. Between the trimmed V and J ends, which lost 4 bases and 7 bases, there was a span of 10 bases. The length of the CDR3 is 14 residues.